The clone carrying this TCR beta chain was seen only a few times. Antigen: not known. The data derive from a study of vaccination and CD4 T cells after COVID-19. Study information: A CEFX pool, an HIV-1 Nef pool, or no peptide went to control cultures.

The CDR3 is made up of 14 amino acids. Trimming shortened V by 6 bases and J by 1 base, and 9 bases separated the two germline ends. Looked up from germline, CDR1 is SNHLY and CDR2 is FYNNEI. The Oncomine TCR Beta short-read assay sequenced DNA from cultured CD4+ T cells. The source of extracted genomic DNA was cultured CD4+ T cells. TCRdb independently ran MiXCR on the PCR reads; one entry per CDR3 protein. The top ten clones hold about 15% of a sample with around 12,000 distinct CDR3 sequences, roughly 54% of them seen once. Treatment in this sample: approximately nine-day PBMC culture with coronavirus spike peptide pools or control peptides (ViraFEST assay). Under the ViraFEST approach, antigen-specific T cells were expanded with peptide pools and TCRs subsequently sequenced. Culture proceeded for around ten days, and CD4+ T cells were then isolated by negative selection.

This chain joins TRBV2 and TRBJ2-2, with D perhaps TRBD1 (5 bases). Sequenced sample: CD4+ T cells from blood, cultured in vitro. The clonotype originates from a human donor who had recovered from COVID-19. DNA for the CDR3: TGTGCCAGCAGGCGACAGCAGAACACCGGGGAGCTGTTTTTT. Its translation: CASRRQQNTGELFF. Using reference TRBV2 and TRBJ2-2 for the parts outside the CDR3, the full variable domain is EPEVTQTPSHQVTQMGQEVILRCVPISNHLYFYWYRQILGQKVEFLVSFYNNEISEKSEIFDDQFSVERPDGSNFTLKIRSTKLEDSAMYFCASRRQQNTGELFFGEGSRLTVL.